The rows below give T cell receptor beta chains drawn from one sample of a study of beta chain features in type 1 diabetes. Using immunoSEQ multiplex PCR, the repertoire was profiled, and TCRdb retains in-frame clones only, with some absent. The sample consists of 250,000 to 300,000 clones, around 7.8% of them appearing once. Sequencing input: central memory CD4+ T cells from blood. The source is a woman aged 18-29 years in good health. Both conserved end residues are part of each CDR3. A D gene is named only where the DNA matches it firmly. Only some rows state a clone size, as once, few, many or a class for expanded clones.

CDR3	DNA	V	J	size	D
CASSLLAGAREQFF	TGTGCCAGCAGTTTACTAGCGGGGGCAAGGGAGCAGTTCTTC	TRBV28	TRBJ2-1	.	TRBD2
CASSLQTGIANQPQHF	TGTGCCAGCAGCTTACAGACAGGGATAGCCAATCAGCCCCAGCATTTT	TRBV5-6	TRBJ1-5	many	TRBD1
CSATIGRGAYEQYF	TGCAGCGCCACAATTGGGCGGGGGGCCTACGAGCAGTACTTC	TRBV29-1	TRBJ2-7	.	TRBD2
CASRGPGNTIYF	TGTGCCAGCAGGGGGCCTGGAAACACCATATATTTT	TRBV28	TRBJ1-3	.	.
CASSRDTLGNSPLHF	TGCGCCAGCAGCAGGGACACTCTTGGTAATTCACCCCTCCACTTT	TRBV5-1	TRBJ1-6	few	.
CAISESSGGATDTQYF	TGTGCCATCAGTGAAAGTAGCGGGGGGGCCACAGATACGCAGTATTTT	TRBV10-3	TRBJ2-3	many	TRBD2
CASSEGHVVNIQYF	TGTGCCAGCAGTGAAGGGCATGTAGTGAACATTCAGTACTTC	TRBV25-1	TRBJ2-4	few	.
CAWRGTGGNTIYF	TGTGCCTGGAGGGGGACAGGGGGAAACACCATATATTTT	TRBV30	TRBJ1-3	few	TRBD1
CATSRDMGLAGKNEQFF	TGTGCCACCAGCAGAGATATGGGGCTAGCGGGAAAGAATGAGCAGTTCTTC	TRBV15	TRBJ2-1	few	TRBD2
CATTRTGTNNEQFF	TGTGCCACCACACGCACCGGGACTAACAATGAGCAGTTCTTC	TRBV28	TRBJ2-1	.	TRBD2
CASSLGRGREGKETQYF	TGTGCCAGCAGCTTAGGACGGGGACGGGAGGGAAAAGAGACCCAGTACTTC	TRBV7-2	TRBJ2-5	few	TRBD2
CSVEDGKTQYF	TGCAGCGTTGAAGATGGAAAGACCCAGTACTTC	TRBV29-1	TRBJ2-5	.	.
CASSLYTGSYEQYF	TGTGCCAGCAGCCTCTATACGGGTAGCTACGAGCAGTACTTC	TRBV7-2	TRBJ2-7	.	.
CASSLDGLHGYTF	TGTGCCAGCAGCTTAGATGGCCTGCATGGCTACACCTTC	TRBV7-2	TRBJ1-2	.	.
CASSHLGRETEAFF	TGCGCCAGCAGCCACCTTGGGAGGGAGACTGAAGCTTTCTTT	TRBV4-1	TRBJ1-1	.	.
CASSPSGTTQNTEAFF	TGTGCCAGCAGCCCGTCCGGAACCACCCAGAACACTGAAGCTTTCTTT	TRBV7-9	TRBJ1-1	.	.
CASRLSGDVEDTEAFF	TGTGCCAGCCGATTATCAGGGGACGTCGAAGATACTGAAGCTTTCTTT	TRBV28	TRBJ1-1	few	.
CASREDTSGNTIYF	TGCGCCAGCAGAGAGGACACTTCTGGAAACACCATATATTTT	TRBV4-3	TRBJ1-3	few	.
CASSARDRGTQGSGNTIYF	TGTGCCAGCAGCGCCCGGGACAGGGGGACTCAAGGATCTGGAAACACCATATATTTT	TRBV9	TRBJ1-3	few	TRBD1
CAWRGGGRNYGYTF	TGTGCCTGGAGAGGAGGCGGACGTAACTATGGCTACACCTTC	TRBV30	TRBJ1-2	few	.
CANSQVGGSTDTQYF	TGTGCCAACTCACAGGTCGGGGGATCTACAGATACGCAGTATTTT	TRBV18	TRBJ2-3	.	.
CASSTQGGPNTEAFF	TGTGCCAGCTCAACCCAGGGCGGACCGAACACTGAAGCTTTCTTT	TRBV18	TRBJ1-1	few	.
CASSSTPGQGMDTEAFF	TGTGCCAGCAGCTCGACCCCGGGACAGGGGATGGACACTGAAGCTTTCTTT	TRBV7-2	TRBJ1-1	.	TRBD1
CASSQTGTGLNNEQFF	TGCGCCAGCAGCCAAACCGGGACAGGGCTCAACAATGAGCAGTTCTTC	TRBV4-1	TRBJ2-1	many	TRBD1
CSVESQGGGYTF	TGCAGCGTTGAGTCCCAGGGGGGCGGCTACACCTTC	TRBV29-1	TRBJ1-2	.	TRBD1
CASSVGQGALRAFF	TGTGCCAGCAGCGTAGGGCAGGGGGCCCTGCGGGCTTTCTTT	TRBV9	TRBJ1-1	.	TRBD1
CASSPGGQYHNEQFF	TGCGCCAGCAGTCCCGGAGGCCAGTACCACAATGAGCAGTTCTTC	TRBV23-1	TRBJ2-1	few	.